Reported below is one T cell receptor (beta chain). Its antigen remains unknown. TCRdb analysed the reads with MiXCR anew, one entry per CDR3 protein. The repertoire has about 900,000 distinct CDR3 sequences, 30% to 40% of them found once; the top ten carry 11% to 15%. The sample comes from a study of T cell repertoires in cytomegalovirus infection. As for the study in general: Recently identified HLA-C-restricted and well-studied HLA-B-restricted CMV epitopes were used.

General study points: CMV carriers having the relevant HLA were flagged by cumulative public TCR beta family frequency. HLA-C-restricted CMV-specific TCR beta clonotypes prevailed in the ex vivo response.

The sequencing here drew on cultured CD8+ T cells from PBMCs, taken from culture after CMV antigen stimulation. This receptor was obtained from a human donor in good health (CMV status not recorded). Some clones in this sample may be carry-over from other donors' samples.

The CDR3 protein is CASSSRGSGYEQYF. CDR3 DNA: TGTGCCAGCAGCTCTCGGGGTAGCGGCTACGAGCAGTACTTC. The V gene is TRBV7-4, the J gene TRBJ2-7, with D perhaps matching TRBD2 (6 bases). Germline assignment: CDR1 SGHVT and CDR2 SQSDAQ. The germline V and J ends were trimmed by 4 bases and 3 bases, with 13 bases remaining between them. The CDR3 runs 14 residues.